This T cell receptor beta chain was captured in a study of cytomegalovirus exposure and HLA in healthy donors. This clone showed up just a few times. Its specificity is unknown. The PCR used 60 Vbeta and 13 Jbeta primers. Sequencing was performed with immunoSEQ multiplex PCR; in TCRdb, only in-frame clones are kept and a portion is missing. This sample carries about 120,000 clones, approximately 70% of them seen once, and the ten largest clones take roughly 8.6%. V was shortened by 2 bases and J by 6 bases, with 10 bases between the two germline ends. Germline V gene sequence: CDR1 SGHTA, CDR2 FQGTGA. This CDR3 spans 13 amino acids. Regarding the study as a whole: Indistinguishable V segments such as TRBV6-2 and TRBV6-3 were excluded. When a later analysis compared HLA-associated TCR beta chains with equally common others, the HLA-associated chains turned out to be more clonally expanded and to have lower generation probabilities. In vitro data verified a few CMV-associated chains as specific for CMV antigens.

This chain joins TRBV7-3 and TRBJ1-1; D remains ambiguous. Sequenced input: PBMCs. This receptor was obtained from a middle-aged woman in good health and CMV-seropositive. The CDR3: CASSLGVGAEAFF. CDR3 sequence (DNA): TGTGCCAGCAGCTTAGGTGTGGGAGCTGAAGCTTTCTTT.